These T cell receptor beta chains were read from a single sample in a study of neoadjuvant anti-PD-1 for oral cavity cancer. Profiled with immunoSEQ multiplex PCR; TCRdb holds only in-frame clones, not every one. The sample consists of fewer than 11,000 clones, 60% to 65% of them appearing once. The sequencing used tumor tissue, collected after nivolumab (anti-PD-1) treatment. These receptors all come from a person aged 35-80 years with oral cavity squamous cell carcinoma. The conserved cysteine and the conserved F or W are not part of the CDR3 here. The order of the fields is J gene, V gene, CDR3 protein.

TRBJ2-1,TRBV7-2,ASSTYRGAYNEQF
TRBJ1-5,TRBV11-3,ASSYEGLGNQPQH
TRBJ2-7,TRBV6-6,ASSPPGRYEQY
TRBJ1-3,TRBV2,ASSAEAVSGNTIY
TRBJ2-5,TRBV11-2,ASSRGVEGTQY
TRBJ1-1,TRBV5-1,ASSPDLPGAEAF
TRBJ2-7,TRBV2,ASSPDRAPREQY
TRBJ2-3,TRBV5-5,ASSPRADTQY
TRBJ2-5,TRBV11-1,ASSFQGRPPQETQY
TRBJ2-3,TRBV5-1,ASSLLADWGDTQY
TRBJ2-6,TRBV18,ASSPNSGANVLT
TRBJ1-1,TRBV7-2,ASSFDFPIDAEAF
TRBJ2-3,TRBV9,ASSVVAGVTDTQY
TRBJ1-6,TRBV6-5,ASSYGEARVNSPLH
TRBJ2-7,TRBV29-1,SVGLAGGYYEQY
TRBJ2-3,TRBV30,AWSYLGAGGSTDTQY
TRBJ2-4,TRBV7-2,ASSPGGTAANIQY
TRBJ1-6,TRBV7-9,ASSLEGGNSPLH
TRBJ1-5,TRBV15,ATSRPPLYNQPQH
TRBJ1-1,TRBV7-9,ASSLGTVNTEAF
TRBJ2-7,TRBV2,ASSAVHYEQY
TRBJ1-2,TRBV6-5,ASSSWQGGHYGYT
TRBJ1-3,TRBV15,ATSRRESSGNTIY
TRBJ2-1,TRBV21-1,ASSKRVAGTYNEQF
TRBJ2-5,TRBV7-8,ASSFLAGGQETQY
TRBJ1-1,TRBV6-6,ASSLTRVSTEAF
TRBJ1-6,TRBV2,ASSARTGSGSSPLH
TRBJ1-1,TRBV5-5,ASSLLLLGATEAF
TRBJ2-3,TRBV19,ASLDRGKSTDTQY
TRBJ1-2,TRBV28,ASSLRGGGGYGYT
TRBJ2-5,TRBV28,ASRSTGGETQY
TRBJ2-2,TRBV10-2,AGGGQRSGELF
TRBJ2-5,TRBV28,ASSLGTNLGGETQY
TRBJ1-1,TRBV2,ASIRALTGTEAF
TRBJ2-3,TRBV7-2,ASSLTPQDTQY
TRBJ1-1,TRBV7-9,ASSIAEAF
TRBJ1-2,TRBV5-1,ASSLLGADYGYT
TRBJ1-1,TRBV18,ASSPLAGANEAF
TRBJ2-3,TRBV7-9,ASSPDRGGTDTQY
TRBJ2-3,TRBV5-4,ASSFSSGKTTDTQY
TRBJ2-5,TRBV6-5,ASSNRGKETQY
TRBJ2-7,TRBV7-9,ASSPLGEQY
TRBJ1-2,TRBV27,ASSLGPDRTNYGYT
TRBJ2-5,TRBV7-7,ASSLGAEETQY
TRBJ2-7,TRBV5-1,ASSSKTNRGYEQY
TRBJ2-1,TRBV29-1,SALTSGSSYNEQF
TRBJ1-2,TRBV6-6,ASSYDRQGYYGYT
TRBJ1-2,TRBV11-2,ASSFGPSNYGYT